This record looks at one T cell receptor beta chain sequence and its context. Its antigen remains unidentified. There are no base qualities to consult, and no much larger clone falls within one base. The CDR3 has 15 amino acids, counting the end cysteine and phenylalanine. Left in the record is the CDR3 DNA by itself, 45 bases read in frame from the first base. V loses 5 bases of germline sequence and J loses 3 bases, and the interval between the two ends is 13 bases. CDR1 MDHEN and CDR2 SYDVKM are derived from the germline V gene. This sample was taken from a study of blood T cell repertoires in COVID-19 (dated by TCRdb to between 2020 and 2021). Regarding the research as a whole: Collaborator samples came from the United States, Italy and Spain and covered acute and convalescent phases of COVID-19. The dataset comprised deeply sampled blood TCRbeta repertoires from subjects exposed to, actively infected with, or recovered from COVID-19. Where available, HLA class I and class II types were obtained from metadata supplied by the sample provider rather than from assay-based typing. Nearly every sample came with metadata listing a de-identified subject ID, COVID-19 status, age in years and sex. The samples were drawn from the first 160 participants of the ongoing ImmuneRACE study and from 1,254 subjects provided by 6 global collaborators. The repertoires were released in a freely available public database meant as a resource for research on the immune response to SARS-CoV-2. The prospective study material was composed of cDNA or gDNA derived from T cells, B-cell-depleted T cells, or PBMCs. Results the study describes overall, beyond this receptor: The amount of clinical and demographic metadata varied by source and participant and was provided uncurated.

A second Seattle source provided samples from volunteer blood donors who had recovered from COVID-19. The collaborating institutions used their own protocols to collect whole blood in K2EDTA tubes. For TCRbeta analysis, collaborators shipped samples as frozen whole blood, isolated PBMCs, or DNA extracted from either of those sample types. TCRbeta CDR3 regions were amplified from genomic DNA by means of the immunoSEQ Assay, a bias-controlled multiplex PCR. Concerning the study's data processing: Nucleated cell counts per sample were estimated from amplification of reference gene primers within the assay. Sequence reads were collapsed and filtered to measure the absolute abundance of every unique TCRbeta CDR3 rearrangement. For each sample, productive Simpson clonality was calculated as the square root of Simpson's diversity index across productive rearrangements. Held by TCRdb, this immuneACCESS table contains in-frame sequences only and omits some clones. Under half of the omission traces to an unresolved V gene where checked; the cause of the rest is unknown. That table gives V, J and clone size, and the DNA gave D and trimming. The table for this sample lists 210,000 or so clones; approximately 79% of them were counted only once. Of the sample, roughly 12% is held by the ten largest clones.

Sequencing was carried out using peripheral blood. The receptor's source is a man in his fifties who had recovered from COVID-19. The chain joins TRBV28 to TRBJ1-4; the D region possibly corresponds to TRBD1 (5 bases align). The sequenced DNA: TGTGCCAGCAGTCCCTGGGCAGGGTCTAATGAAAAACTGTTTTTT. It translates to CASSPWAGSNEKLFF.